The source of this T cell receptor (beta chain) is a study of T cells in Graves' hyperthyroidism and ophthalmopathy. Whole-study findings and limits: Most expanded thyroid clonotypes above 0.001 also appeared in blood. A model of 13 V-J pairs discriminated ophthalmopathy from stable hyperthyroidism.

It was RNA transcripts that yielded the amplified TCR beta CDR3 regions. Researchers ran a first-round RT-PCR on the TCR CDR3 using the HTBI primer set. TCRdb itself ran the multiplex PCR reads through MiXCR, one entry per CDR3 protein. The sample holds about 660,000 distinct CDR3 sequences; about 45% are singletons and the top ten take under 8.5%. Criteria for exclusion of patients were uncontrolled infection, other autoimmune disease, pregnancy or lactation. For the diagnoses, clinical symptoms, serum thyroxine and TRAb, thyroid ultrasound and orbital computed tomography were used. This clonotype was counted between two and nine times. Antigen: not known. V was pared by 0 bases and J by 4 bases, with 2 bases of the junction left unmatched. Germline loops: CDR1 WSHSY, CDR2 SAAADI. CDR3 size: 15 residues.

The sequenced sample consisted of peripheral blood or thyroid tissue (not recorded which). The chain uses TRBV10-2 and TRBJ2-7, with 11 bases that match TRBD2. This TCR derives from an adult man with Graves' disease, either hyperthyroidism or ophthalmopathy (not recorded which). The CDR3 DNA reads TGCGCCAGCAGTGAGTCGGCTAGCGGGGGGTACGAGCAGTACTTC. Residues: CASSESASGGYEQYF.